This entry is about one TCR beta chain. The source of the sample is a study of T cells after yellow fever vaccination. TCRdb reprocessed the 5' RACE reads via MiXCR and lists one record per CDR3 protein. Here the sample spans some 320,000 distinct CDR3 sequences, about 4.5% being singletons. Trimming took 7 bases from V and 0 from J; bases not matched to a gene: 2. The CDR3 spans 15 residues. The specimen was PBMCs, collected 15 days after the yellow fever booster vaccination. The rearrangement links TRBV12-3 or TRBV12-4 to TRBJ2-3; 12 nucleotides match TRBD2. The sequence came from a man aged 18 to 30 who received the YFV17D yellow fever vaccine. The CDR3 DNA is TGTGCCAGCACCCTAGCGGGGGGGAGCACAGATACGCAGTATTTT. Amino acids: CASTLAGGSTDTQYF.